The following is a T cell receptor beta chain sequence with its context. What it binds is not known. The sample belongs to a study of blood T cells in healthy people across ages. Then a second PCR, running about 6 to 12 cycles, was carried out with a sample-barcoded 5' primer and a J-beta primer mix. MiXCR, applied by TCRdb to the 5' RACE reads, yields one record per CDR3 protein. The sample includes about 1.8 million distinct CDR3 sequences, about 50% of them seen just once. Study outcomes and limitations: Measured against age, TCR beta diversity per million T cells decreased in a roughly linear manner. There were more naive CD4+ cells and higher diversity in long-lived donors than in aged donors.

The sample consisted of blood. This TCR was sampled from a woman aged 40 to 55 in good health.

The CDR3 is CASSFTRDRTYGYTF. The CDR3 nucleotides read TGTGCCAGCAGTTTCACCCGGGACAGAACCTATGGCTACACCTTC. This chain connects TRBV27 to TRBJ1-2, with 7 bases aligning to TRBD1. CDR1 is MNHEY and CDR2 is SMNVEV in the germline V gene (reference sequence). The CDR3 runs to 15 residues. After removal of 3 bases from V and 4 bases from J, the junction contained 8 bases not matched to a gene.